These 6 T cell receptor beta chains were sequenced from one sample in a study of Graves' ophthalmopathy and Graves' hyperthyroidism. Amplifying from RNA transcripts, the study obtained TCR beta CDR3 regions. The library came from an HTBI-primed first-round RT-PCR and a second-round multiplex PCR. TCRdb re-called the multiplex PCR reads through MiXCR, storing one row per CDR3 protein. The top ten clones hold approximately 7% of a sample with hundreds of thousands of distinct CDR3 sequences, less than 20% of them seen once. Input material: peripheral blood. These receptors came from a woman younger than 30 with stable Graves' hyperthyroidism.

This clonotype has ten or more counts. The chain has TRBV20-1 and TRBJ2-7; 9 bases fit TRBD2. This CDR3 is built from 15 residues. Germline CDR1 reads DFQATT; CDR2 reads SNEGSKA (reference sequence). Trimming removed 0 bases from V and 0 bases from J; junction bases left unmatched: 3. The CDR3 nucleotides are TGCAGTGCTAGAGACCAGCGGGGGGCCTCCTACGAGCAGTACTTC. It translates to CSARDQRGASYEQYF.

CDR3 sequence: CASSLGQGVYGYTF. The CDR3, as DNA: TGTGCCAGCAGCTTGGGGCAGGGAGTGTATGGCTACACCTTC. The J gene is TRBJ1-2, the V gene TRBV5-4, with D possibly being TRBD1 (5 bases). Trimming shortened V by 0 bases and J by 5 bases, and 11 bases separated the two germline ends. The CDR3 totals 14 residues. The germline gives CDR1 SGHNT, CDR2 YYREEE (reference sequence).

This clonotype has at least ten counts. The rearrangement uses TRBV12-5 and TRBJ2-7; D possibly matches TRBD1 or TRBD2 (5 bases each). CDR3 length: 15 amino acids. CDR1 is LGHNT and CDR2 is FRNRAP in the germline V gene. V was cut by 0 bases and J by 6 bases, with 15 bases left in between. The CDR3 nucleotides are TGTGCTAGTGGTTTGGTACGGGGACCTTTCCCCGAGCAGTACTTC. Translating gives CASGLVRGPFPEQYF.

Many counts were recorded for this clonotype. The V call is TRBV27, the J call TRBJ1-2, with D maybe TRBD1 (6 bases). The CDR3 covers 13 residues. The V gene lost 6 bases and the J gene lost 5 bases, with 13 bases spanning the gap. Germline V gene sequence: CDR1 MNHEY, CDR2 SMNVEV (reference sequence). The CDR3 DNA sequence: TGTGCCAGCAGACCGGACAGTTCTTATGGCTACACCTTC. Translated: CASRPDSSYGYTF.

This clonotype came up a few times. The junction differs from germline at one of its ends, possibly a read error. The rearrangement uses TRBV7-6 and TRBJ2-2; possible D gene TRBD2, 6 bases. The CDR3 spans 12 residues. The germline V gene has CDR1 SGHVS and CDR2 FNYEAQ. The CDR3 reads CASSLRTGGLFF. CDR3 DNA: TGTGCCAGCAGCTTAAGGACCGGGGGGCTGTTTTTT.

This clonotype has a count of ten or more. CDR3 DNA sequence: TGTGCCAGCGGTCAGACTCTCACCGGGGAGCTGTTTTTT. It yields the protein CASGQTLTGELFF. V and J are TRBV6-2 or TRBV6-3 and TRBJ2-2; D not resolved. CDR3 length equals 13 residues. Trimming stripped 8 bases from V and 4 bases from J, with 11 bases between. Germline V CDR1 and CDR2: MNHEY, SVGEGT.